Presented here are 31 T cell receptor beta chains from one specimen sequenced in a study of T cells after posttransplantation cyclophosphamide (dated by TCRdb to about 2016). Library method: the immunoSEQ multiplex PCR assay. Drawn from immuneACCESS, this table holds only the in-frame rearrangements with V and J called that TCRdb kept. Clones are partly lost; checked studies trace under half to an unresolved V gene and leave the rest unexplained. Across this sample, tens of thousands of clones were tabulated and none appeared just once. In total, the top ten clones hold roughly 2.3% of the sample. Sequencing was done on a sample of PBMCs. The receptors come from a man aged 40-49 years in good health, CMV-negative, and a related stem cell transplant donor.

A few counts support this clone. The V call is TRBV7-8, the J call TRBJ2-1, with 12 positions matching TRBD2. Germline V CDR1 and CDR2: SGHVS, FQNEAQ. The CDR3 runs 18 residues. The trim removed 3 bases at V and 1 base at J, leaving 7 bases unmatched. CDR3 sequence (DNA): TGTGCCAGCAGCTTGGTGACTAGCGGGAGACTTTCCTACAATGAGCAGTTCTTC. Its translation: CASSLVTSGRLSYNEQFF.

In this sample, this clone turned up many times. V gene TRBV7-8 combines with J gene TRBJ2-7, with a possible D match to TRBD1 (6 bases). Between the trimmed V and J ends, which lost 0 bases and 2 bases, there was a span of 8 bases. Germline V CDR1 and CDR2: SGHVS, FQNEAQ. The CDR3 contains 14 residues. CDR3 bases: TGTGCCAGCAGCTTAGCCGGACAGCCCTACGAGCAGTACGTC. This codes for CASSLAGQPYEQYV.

This clone has a count of ten or more. This rearrangement joins TRBV2 to TRBJ1-5; TRBD1 matches at 7 bases. This CDR3 region has 15 residues. The V gene's germline CDR1 is SNHLY and CDR2 FYNNEI. The V segment lost 3 bases and the J segment 1 base; nucleotides outside the gene matches: 3. The chain's CDR3 is CASSDGTASNQPQHF. The CDR3 nucleotides are TGTGCCAGCAGTGATGGGACAGCGAGCAATCAGCCCCAGCATTTT.

This clone was counted ten times or more. Within the sample, other DNA sequences also encode this same CDR3. The rearrangement uses TRBV11-3 and TRBJ1-4, with D tentatively TRBD1 (5 bases). The CDR3 sequence is 16 residues long. V lost 5 bases and J 4 bases, leaving 17 bases between the germline ends. Germline values: CDR1 SGHNT, CDR2 YENEEA. The CDR3 DNA reads as TGTGCCAGCAGCCGAGGCGACAGTGCTATTAATGAAAAACTGTTTTTT. Amino acids: CASSRGDSAINEKLFF.

This clone was counted at least ten times. The chain couples TRBV19 to TRBJ2-3; D unresolved. CDR3 size: 14 residues. Trimming took off 10 bases at V and 1 base at J, with 15 bases between the two ends. Germline CDR1 LNHDA, CDR2 SQIVND (reference sequence). CDR3 protein: CATSPQLGTDTQYF. For the CDR3, the DNA is TGTGCCACATCTCCCCAGTTGGGCACAGATACGCAGTATTTT.

This clone was recorded a few times. The chain has TRBV29-1 and TRBJ2-7; TRBD1 matches at 9 bases. V gave up 4 bases and J gave up 2 bases; unmatched junction bases: 6. CDR3 length: 14 amino acids. Per the germline V gene, CDR1 is SQVTM and CDR2 is ANQGSEA. This CDR3 is CSVAGGQGTYEQYF. Here the CDR3 DNA reads TGCAGCGTTGCGGGGGGACAGGGCACCTACGAGCAGTACTTC.

This clone was detected ten times or more. The genes are TRBV30 and TRBJ1-3; 8 bases are a match to TRBD1. Germline CDR1 is GTSNPN and CDR2 is SVGIG (reference sequence). V trimming: 5 bases; J trimming: 2 bases; junction bases outside the gene matches: 2. The CDR3 extends over 13 amino acids. The CDR3 nucleotides read TGTGCCTGGGCAGGGGGCACTGGAAACACCATATATTTT. It translates to CAWAGGTGNTIYF.

This clone came up many times. V and J are TRBV5-1 and TRBJ2-1; D is possibly TRBD2 (5 bases). Per germline, CDR1 SGHRS and CDR2 YFSETQ. V shed 5 bases and J shed 6 bases, with 15 bases lying between them. The CDR3 has 14 amino acids. CDR3 nucleotides: TGCGCCAGCAGTCCGGGGTCGGGTCGCAATGAGCAGTTCTTC. Translated, it gives CASSPGSGRNEQFF.

The table lists this clone with many counts. The J gene is TRBJ2-7, the V gene TRBV12-5; D uncertain. V gave up 2 bases and J gave up 5 bases, with 10 bases separating them. The CDR3 totals 13 residues. Per the germline V gene, CDR1 is LGHNT and CDR2 is FRNRAP. The CDR3 protein is CASGLSSGNEQYF. DNA of the CDR3: TGTGCTAGTGGTTTGTCCTCAGGTAACGAGCAGTACTTC. Variable domain in full (rest from reference TRBV12-5 and TRBJ2-7): DARVTQTPRHKVTEMGQEVTMRCQPILGHNTVFWYRQTMMQGLELLAYFRNRAPLDDSGMPKDRFSAEMPDATLATLKIQPSEPRDSAVYFCASGLSSGNEQYFGPGTRLTVT.

This clone was seen many times. Other DNA variants within this sample encode the same CDR3. The rearrangement links TRBV11-2 to TRBJ2-2; 9 bases are a match to TRBD2. Trimming at V came to 2 bases and at J to 4 bases, leaving 2 bases not matched to a gene. This CDR3 has 15 residues. Germline V gene data show CDR1 as SGHAT and CDR2 as FQNNGV. CDR3 amino acids: CASSLRREGTGELFF. CDR3 coding DNA: TGTGCCAGCAGCTTAAGGCGGGAGGGCACCGGGGAGCTGTTTTTT.

This clone was recorded at least ten times. The genes are TRBV21-1 and TRBJ1-1; the table calls TRBD1, which could not be checked here. TRBV21-1 is an annotated pseudogene. The CDR3 length is 19 residues. CDR3 residues: CASSDKRLDRVIEHTEAFF. The DNA for the CDR3 is TGTGCCAGCAGTGACAAACGATTGGACAGGGTGATTGAGCACACTGAAGCTTTCTTT.

This clone was observed many times. CDR3 in amino acids: CASSPDRGDEQYF. For the CDR3, the DNA is TGTGCCAGCAGTCCGGACAGGGGGGACGAGCAGTACTTC. This chain uses TRBV6-1 with TRBJ2-7; 10 bases line up with TRBD1. Germline V gene data show CDR1 as MNHNS and CDR2 as SASEGT. Trimming took 5 bases from V and 5 from J; bases not matched to a gene: 3. The CDR3 spans 13 residues.

This clone was picked up many times. This rearrangement joins TRBV5-1 to TRBJ1-2; D is perhaps TRBD1 (6 bases). V was pared by 4 bases and J by 3 bases, with 13 bases between. The CDR3 is 14 residues long. CDR1 SGHRS and CDR2 YFSETQ come from the germline V gene. CDR3 bases: TGCGCCAGCAGCGGTAATACAGGGTACTATGGCTACACCTTC. This sequence encodes CASSGNTGYYGYTF.

This clone was recorded many times. This chain connects TRBV6-6 to TRBJ2-5; the D is unclear. Germline V gene lookup returns CDR1 MNHNY and CDR2 SVGAGI (reference sequence). Between the trimmed V and J ends, which lost 4 bases and 4 bases, there was a span of 4 bases. The CDR3 extends over 11 amino acids. Written as DNA, the CDR3 is TGTGCCAGCAGTTCGGGAGAGACCCAGTACTTC. Translation gives CASSSGETQYF.

This clone was picked up many times. This chain joins TRBV5-6 and TRBJ1-5, with D unclear. CDR1 is SGHDT, CDR2 YYEEEE, per germline. This CDR3 contains 15 residues. V was cut by 1 base and J by 4 bases, with 12 bases left in between. CDR3 DNA: TGTGCCAGCAGCTTGTGGGCAGCCGATAATCAGCCCCAGCATTTT. It codes for CASSLWAADNQPQHF.

At least ten counts were recorded for this clone. The chain carries TRBV6-5 and TRBJ2-5, with D possibly being TRBD1 (6 bases). Germline-derived CDR1 and CDR2 are MNHEY and SVGAGI. The V gene lost 5 bases and the J gene lost 5 bases, with 18 bases spanning the gap. The length of the CDR3 is 15 residues. This CDR3 reads CASSPVAGQGETQYF. CDR3 in DNA: TGTGCCAGCAGTCCCGTCGCCGGGCAGGGGGAGACCCAGTACTTC.

This clone was counted many times. The V and J genes are TRBV5-4 and TRBJ2-7, with D tentatively TRBD2 (5 bases). Per the germline V gene, CDR1 is SGHNT and CDR2 is YYREEE (reference sequence). The CDR3 loop spans 12 amino acids. Trimming took 5 bases from V and 3 from J, leaving 9 bases between them. Here the CDR3 DNA reads TGTGCCAGCAGAGGCGAGGGCTACGAGCAGTACTTC. Its protein product is CASRGEGYEQYF.

The sample holds many counts of this clone. The V and J genes are TRBV5-1 and TRBJ2-1, with 10 bases identical to TRBD1. J was trimmed by 8 bases and V by 5 bases; bases with no gene match: 7. The CDR3 loop spans 14 amino acids. Germline V CDR1 and CDR2: SGHRS, YFSETQ. Written as DNA, the CDR3 is TGCGCCAGCAGGGGGACAGGGGTTGGAGATGAGCAGTTCTTC. It codes for CASRGTGVGDEQFF.

This clone was detected many times. V is TRBV5-1 and J is TRBJ2-1; 8 bases agree with TRBD2. J gave up 7 bases and V 0 bases, and 9 bases lay outside the gene matches. CDR1 is SGHRS, CDR2 YFSETQ, per germline. The CDR3 has 16 residues. CDR3 in amino acids: CASSLAGGTGNNEQFF. The CDR3 DNA sequence: TGCGCCAGCAGCTTGGCGGGGGGGACGGGTAATAATGAGCAGTTCTTC.

This clone was recorded many times. The chain has TRBV19 and TRBJ2-6; D gene ambiguous. From germline, CDR1 is LNHDA and CDR2 SQIVND (reference sequence). Trimming stripped 7 bases from V and 0 bases from J, with 10 bases between. CDR3 length: 15 amino acids. This CDR3 reads CASTTYPSGANVLTF. The CDR3, as DNA: TGTGCCAGTACCACCTACCCCTCTGGGGCCAACGTCCTGACTTTC.

This clone was observed at least ten times. CDR3 loop: CASSYSGSGGYEQYF. DNA for the CDR3: TGTGCCAGCAGTTACTCGGGTAGCGGGGGGTACGAGCAGTACTTC. The chain recombines TRBV6-5 with TRBJ2-7, with TRBD2 identical over 10 bases. The trim removed 0 bases at V and 4 bases at J, leaving 3 bases unmatched. The CDR3 length is 15 residues. Germline V gene lookup returns CDR1 MNHEY and CDR2 SVGAGI.

The chain recombines TRBV7-2 with TRBJ1-6; D not certain. Germline CDR1 is SGHTA and CDR2 is FQGNSA. V lost 2 bases and J lost 10, with 9 bases in between. The CDR3 runs 13 residues. CDR3 loop: CASSLPGYSPLHF. The DNA of the CDR3 is TGTGCCAGCAGCTTACCGGGTTACTCACCCCTCCACTTT.

The sample holds a few counts of this clone. The rearrangement links TRBV20-1 to TRBJ2-5, with unresolved D. Deletions cut 6 bases from V and 2 bases from J, with 4 bases between. The CDR3 runs 10 residues. CDR1 and CDR2 (germline): DFQATT, SNEGSKA (reference sequence). CDR3 residues: CSARQETQYF. For the CDR3, the DNA is TGCAGTGCCAGGCAAGAGACCCAGTACTTC.

This clone was counted ten times or more. This chain joins TRBV10-3 and TRBJ2-7; 8 positions match TRBD1. The CDR3 is made up of 12 amino acids. V dropped 8 bases and J dropped 0; count of bases not matched to a gene: 0. Germline CDR1 reads ENHRY; CDR2 reads SYGVKD. The CDR3 sequence is CAIGQGSYEQYV. Written as DNA, the CDR3 is TGTGCCATCGGACAGGGCTCCTACGAGCAGTACGTC.

This clone was observed a few times. The chain uses TRBV19 and TRBJ2-3, with D maybe TRBD1 (6 bases). The CDR3 has 21 residues. The germline V gene encodes CDR1 LNHDA and CDR2 SQIVND (reference sequence). The V end was cut by 3 bases, the J end by 0 bases, with 28 bases between. CDR3 in amino acids: CASSIGPEHRAKFYSTDTQYF. The CDR3 DNA reads TGTGCCAGTAGTATCGGACCCGAGCACAGGGCAAAGTTTTATAGCACAGATACGCAGTATTTT.

At least ten counts were recorded for this clone. The chain carries TRBV5-4 and TRBJ2-3; D is unclear. The V end was cut by 3 bases, the J end by 6 bases, with 8 bases between. This CDR3 spans 12 amino acids. CDR1 SGHNT and CDR2 YYREEE come from the germline V gene (reference sequence). In nucleotides, the CDR3 is TGTGCCAGCAGCTCCCCTCCGGATACGCAGTATTTT. Translation: CASSSPPDTQYF.

In its sample, this clone was seen many times. The chain combines TRBV5-1 with TRBJ2-3; a possible D gene is TRBD2 (6 bases). Germline CDR1 is SGHRS and CDR2 is YFSETQ. V was clipped by 6 bases and J by 1 base, with 12 bases between them. The CDR3 contains 14 residues. CDR3: CASKIERGTDTQYF. CDR3 DNA: TGCGCCAGCAAAATTGAGCGGGGCACAGATACGCAGTATTTT.

This clone was picked up a small number of times. The CDR3 is CASNPTGRNYEQYF. CDR3 in DNA: TGTGCCAGTAACCCGACAGGGAGAAACTACGAGCAGTACTTC. This chain uses TRBV19 with TRBJ2-5; 7 bases match TRBD1. Near its end, the DNA agrees better with TRBJ2-7, so the J call may be wrong. CDR1 and CDR2 (germline): LNHDA, SQIVND (reference sequence). CDR3 length: 14 amino acids.

This clone was seen repeatedly, ten times or more. The V gene is TRBV10-1, the J gene TRBJ2-1; TRBD2 matches at 9 bases. The CDR3 is made up of 14 amino acids. Germline CDR1 WNHNN, CDR2 SYGVQD (reference sequence). J gave up 5 bases and V 5 bases, and 4 bases lay outside the gene matches. The CDR3 sequence is CASSLLAGDNEQFF. CDR3 nucleotide sequence: TGCGCCAGCAGTCTCTTAGCGGGGGACAATGAGCAGTTCTTC.

This clone was recorded many times. The chain employs TRBV6-1 and TRBJ2-7, with TRBD2 matching 7 bases. There are 14 residues in the CDR3. The V gene end was trimmed by 4 bases and the J gene end by 7 bases; junction bases not matched to a gene: 10. CDR1 is MNHNS and CDR2 is SASEGT in the germline V gene. CDR3 loop: CASSAESPGGEQYF. DNA of the CDR3: TGTGCCAGCAGTGCCGAGTCACCCGGGGGGGAGCAGTACTTC.

This clone came up many times. The gene calls are TRBV6-5 and TRBJ1-1; maybe TRBD1 (6 bases). The CDR3 consists of 13 residues. CDR1 is MNHEY, CDR2 SVGAGI, per germline. V lost 6 bases and J lost 8, with 16 bases in between. CDR3: CASRPLQGREAFF. DNA for the CDR3: TGTGCCAGCAGGCCCCTTCAGGGGCGGGAAGCTTTCTTT.